One sample yielded the 6 T cell receptor beta chains listed below, sequenced in a study of response to subunit inactivated influenza vaccine. TCRdb used MiXCR to reprocess the RT-PCR reads, holding one entry per CDR3 protein. The sample lists 430,000 or so distinct CDR3 sequences; approximately 11% were seen once. This specimen consisted of PBMCs from blood, obtained 45 days after vaccination. Every receptor here comes from a man aged 50 or older who received an inactivated influenza vaccine.

V is TRBV12-3 or TRBV12-4 and J is TRBJ1-5, with 11 nucleotides matching TRBD1. J was trimmed by 3 bases and V by 8 bases; bases with no gene match: 6. The CDR3 has 15 residues. This CDR3 is CASGGTGGNNQPQHF. In DNA, the CDR3 is TGTGCCAGCGGGGGGACAGGGGGGAACAATCAGCCCCAGCATTTT.

CDR3 loop: CASSSQGAGEQFF. As DNA, the CDR3 is TGCGCCAGCAGCTCACAGGGGGCGGGTGAGCAGTTCTTC. The V and J genes are TRBV4-3 and TRBJ2-1; 9 positions match TRBD1. V shed 5 bases and J 9 bases; nucleotides not matched to a gene: 5. Germline values: CDR1 LGHNA, CDR2 YSLEER. This CDR3 has 13 residues.

The CDR3 DNA is TGTGCCAGCAGCGCGGGGACAGGGTGGCGAGAGACCCAGTACTTC. Translated, it gives CASSAGTGWRETQYF. The rearrangement uses TRBV6-2 or TRBV6-3 and TRBJ2-5; 9 bases agree with TRBD1. Germline trimming cut 6 bases from V and 4 bases from J; bases unmatched to any gene: 9. Germline CDR1 is MNHEY and CDR2 is SVGEGT. This CDR3 has 15 residues.

CDR3 amino acids: CASSDRYPKEGPGDTQYF. The CDR3 DNA is TGTGCCAGCAGTGATCGGTACCCAAAGGAGGGCCCGGGAGATACGCAGTATTTT. V usage is TRBV2 and J usage is TRBJ2-3; weak D call: TRBD2 (6 bases). The CDR3 loop spans 18 amino acids. Trimming cost V 3 bases and J 5 bases, with 24 bases left between them. Per the germline V gene, CDR1 is SNHLY and CDR2 is FYNNEI.

This clonotype was seen many times. The chain combines TRBV4-1 with TRBJ2-1; 11 positions match TRBD2. From germline, CDR1 is MGHRA and CDR2 YSYEKL. J was trimmed by 9 bases and V by 4 bases; bases with no gene match: 8. The CDR3 is 15 residues long. The CDR3 region is CASSRQVAGGLEQFF. In DNA, the CDR3 is TGCGCCAGCAGCCGTCAAGTAGCGGGAGGGCTTGAGCAGTTCTTC.

This chain uses TRBV5-5 with TRBJ2-1, with D possibly being TRBD2 (5 bases). V lost 0 bases, J lost 4 bases, and 14 bases lay in between. The CDR3 extends over 16 amino acids. CDR1 and CDR2 from the germline V gene are SGHKS and YYEKEE (reference sequence). The CDR3 bases are TGTGCCAGCAGCTTGGGCGCTAGCCGAAATTACAATGAGCAGTTCTTC. This gives the protein CASSLGASRNYNEQFF.